The 22 T cell receptor beta chains below come from one sample, sequenced in a study of naive and memory T cell subsets. The library had UMIs added by 3' ligation of an oligonucleotide to TCR cDNA. The SP2 primer and nested alpha and beta constant region primers amplified ligated cDNA in four rounds. Each CDR3 protein is one row after TCRdb ran MiXCR on the 5' RACE reads. The sample lists 30,000 or so distinct CDR3 sequences, around 15% seen once, with 2% to 3% in the top ten. These receptors all stem from a female donor in good health.

This clonotype was seen repeatedly, ten times or more. The CDR3 nucleotides read TGTGCCAGCAGTGTAGGGCAGGGGGCTCGTCAGCCCCAGCATTTT. Amino acid sequence: CASSVGQGARQPQHF. The V call is TRBV2, the J call TRBJ1-5, with TRBD1 matching over 8 bases. Germline lookup yields CDR1 SNHLY and CDR2 FYNNEI. The CDR3 is 15 residues long. The ends lost 4 bases at V and 6 bases at J; junction bases unmatched: 8. Full variable domain (rest looked up from reference TRBV2 and TRBJ1-5): EPEVTQTPSHQVTQMGQEVILRCVPISNHLYFYWYRQILGQKVEFLVSFYNNEISEKSEIFDDQFSVERPDGSNFTLKIRSTKLEDSAMYFCASSVGQGARQPQHFGDGTRLSIL.

The chain employs TRBV6-6 and TRBJ2-5, with 8 bases matching TRBD1. The CDR3 runs to 14 residues. The ends lost 1 base at V and 3 bases at J; junction bases unmatched: 1. Per germline, CDR1 MNHNY and CDR2 SVGAGI (reference sequence). This CDR3 reads CASSYLDREETQYF. DNA for the CDR3: TGTGCCAGCAGTTACTTGGACAGGGAAGAGACCCAGTACTTC.

This chain links TRBV12-3 or TRBV12-4 with TRBJ2-3, with 7 nucleotides matching TRBD1. The CDR3 totals 14 residues. The V segment lost 1 base and the J segment 4 bases; nucleotides outside the gene matches: 2. This chain's CDR3 is CASSLDRGSDTQYF. As DNA, the CDR3 is TGTGCCAGCAGTTTAGACAGGGGCTCAGATACGCAGTATTTT.

This clonotype has only a few counts. V gene TRBV12-3 or TRBV12-4 combines with J gene TRBJ1-5, with 7 nucleotides matching TRBD1. Trimming cost V 5 bases and J 1 base; bases outside gene matches: 5. CDR3 length: 15 amino acids. The CDR3 loop reads CASSPRQGSNQPQHF. The CDR3 DNA is TGTGCCAGCAGTCCTCGACAGGGAAGCAATCAGCCCCAGCATTTT.

The gene calls are TRBV29-1 and TRBJ2-1; 10 bases are shared with TRBD1. The CDR3 sequence is 13 residues long. The V gene's germline CDR1 is SQVTM and CDR2 ANQGSEA. CDR3 region: CSWSGTGVNEQFF. The CDR3 DNA is TGCAGTTGGTCCGGGACAGGGGTTAATGAGCAGTTCTTC.

This clonotype was detected many times. This chain connects TRBV29-1 to TRBJ1-2, with TRBD1 matching over 9 bases. The V segment lost 4 bases and the J segment 3 bases; nucleotides outside the gene matches: 9. The CDR3 length is 15 residues. Looked up from germline, CDR1 is SQVTM and CDR2 is ANQGSEA. In DNA form, the CDR3 reads TGCAGCGTTGTACAGGGGGCCCTAGCTGACTATGGCTACACCTTC. Protein: CSVVQGALADYGYTF.

This clonotype came up once. The V call is TRBV9, the J call TRBJ2-1, with a possible D match to TRBD2 (6 bases). V lost 0 bases, J lost 5 bases, and 9 bases lay in between. CDR1 SGDLS and CDR2 YYNGEE come from the germline V gene. The CDR3 is 14 residues long. The CDR3 sequence is CASSVGGGNNEQFF. The DNA for the CDR3 is TGTGCCAGCAGCGTAGGGGGAGGAAACAATGAGCAGTTCTTC. The full variable domain, rest sourced from reference TRBV9 and TRBJ2-1, is DSGVTQTPKHLITATGQRVTLRCSPRSGDLSVYWYQQSLDQGLQFLIQYYNGEERAKGNILERFSAQQFPDLHSELNLSSLELGDSALYFCASSVGGGNNEQFFGPGTRLTVL.

This clonotype has at least ten counts. The chain has TRBV15 and TRBJ2-7, with D unresolved. Trimming stripped 3 bases from V and 2 bases from J, with 14 bases between. Germline CDR1 reads LNHNV; CDR2 reads YYDKDF (reference sequence). This CDR3 is built from 15 residues. For the CDR3, the DNA is TGTGCCACCAGCAGGGCTAAGACACTTACCTACGAGCAGTACTTC. It encodes CATSRAKTLTYEQYF.

This clonotype was seen a handful of times. The chain recombines TRBV20-1 with TRBJ2-7, with TRBD1 matching 9 bases. Germline trimming cut 1 base from V and 2 bases from J; bases unmatched to any gene: 6. The CDR3 spans 15 residues. Looked up from germline, CDR1 is DFQATT and CDR2 is SNEGSKA (reference sequence). The CDR3 DNA reads as TGCAGTGCTAGAGCCTACGGGACAGGGACCTACGAGCAGTACTTC. Translation: CSARAYGTGTYEQYF.

This clonotype was recorded at least ten times. This chain links TRBV5-1 with TRBJ1-5; unclear D gene. The germline V gene has CDR1 SGHRS and CDR2 YFSETQ. The CDR3 loop spans 14 amino acids. The ends were cut back, 0 bases at V and 6 bases at J, with 10 bases in the middle. In DNA form, the CDR3 reads TGCGCCAGCAGCTTGGGGCAGGAGGGTCAGCCCCAGCATTTT. Translated, it gives CASSLGQEGQPQHF.

This clonotype was observed at least ten times. The chain employs TRBV6-5 and TRBJ2-3; unclear D gene. Trimming removed 4 bases at V and 0 bases at J, with 11 bases between. The CDR3 sequence is 15 residues long. Germline V gene sequence: CDR1 MNHEY, CDR2 SVGAGI. The CDR3 loop reads CASSSQLKSTDTQYF. CDR3 DNA: TGTGCCAGCAGTTCCCAGCTGAAAAGCACAGATACGCAGTATTTT.

In its sample, this clonotype ranks as medium-sized (0.01 to 0.1%). This chain connects TRBV20-1 to TRBJ2-5, with TRBD1 matching 9 bases. Trimming cost V 3 bases and J 5 bases; bases outside gene matches: 7. There are 14 residues in the CDR3. Germline CDR1 and CDR2: DFQATT and SNEGSKA (reference sequence). The CDR3 sequence: CSARGDRESETQYF. The CDR3 coding sequence is TGCAGTGCTAGGGGGGACAGGGAATCGGAGACCCAGTACTTC.

This clonotype was counted at least ten times. The rearrangement uses TRBV29-1 and TRBJ2-5, with D possibly matching TRBD2 (5 bases). V dropped 6 bases and J dropped 3 bases, with 11 bases sitting between them. This CDR3 contains 12 residues. Germline loops: CDR1 SQVTM, CDR2 ANQGSEA. The CDR3 loop reads CSVYRTEETQYF. In DNA form, the CDR3 reads TGCAGCGTATACCGGACTGAAGAGACCCAGTACTTC. Complete variable domain (other parts from reference TRBV29-1 and TRBJ2-5): SAVISQKPSRDICQRGTSLTIQCQVDSQVTMMFWYRQQPGQSLTLIATANQGSEATYESGFVIDKFPISRPNLTFSTLTVSNMSPEDSSIYLCSVYRTEETQYFGPGTRLLVL.

This clonotype occurred many times. The rearrangement links TRBV12-3 or TRBV12-4 to TRBJ2-5; D unclear. This CDR3 has 15 residues. Trimming removed 2 bases from V and 1 base from J, with 11 bases in between. Here the CDR3 DNA reads TGTGCCAGCAGTTTAAGAGTGGGCGTCCAAGAGACCCAGTACTTC. Amino acid sequence: CASSLRVGVQETQYF.

Only a few counts were recorded for this clonotype. V usage is TRBV29-1 and J usage is TRBJ1-4; D remains unclear. The CDR3 covers 13 residues. CDR1 is SQVTM, CDR2 ANQGSEA, per germline. V was clipped by 4 bases and J by 6 bases, with 12 bases between them. CDR3 region: CSVGVQDYEKLFF. As DNA, the CDR3 is TGCAGCGTTGGAGTCCAGGACTATGAAAAACTGTTTTTT.

This clonotype occurred many times. The chain combines TRBV5-4 with TRBJ2-5, with 13 bases aligning to TRBD2. CDR1 SGHNT and CDR2 YYREEE come from the germline V gene (reference sequence). The CDR3 is 17 amino acids. Unmatched junction bases numbered 13, after V lost 4 bases and J lost 7 bases. The CDR3 protein is CASSTPRTSGGVWTQYF. The CDR3 DNA reads as TGTGCCAGCAGCACACCGAGGACTAGCGGGGGTGTGTGGACCCAGTACTTC.

The chain recombines TRBV27 with TRBJ1-1; D uncertain. This CDR3 comprises 16 residues. V was pared by 0 bases and J by 6 bases, with 17 bases between. In germline, CDR1 is MNHEY, CDR2 SMNVEV (reference sequence). CDR3 loop: CASSLSLEGPLAEAFF. CDR3 in DNA: TGTGCCAGCAGTTTATCGCTCGAAGGTCCTTTGGCTGAAGCTTTCTTT.

This clonotype was observed a few times. The V call is TRBV7-6, the J call TRBJ2-5; D is undetermined. V was cut by 4 bases and J by 1 base, with 7 bases left in between. The CDR3 totals 13 residues. Germline assignment: CDR1 SGHVS and CDR2 FNYEAQ. The CDR3 here is CASSSPTQETQYF. DNA of the CDR3: TGTGCCAGCAGCTCGCCCACCCAAGAGACCCAGTACTTC.

Comments on this clonotype: With a much larger clone just one base away, this may be a read error. This chain connects TRBV19 to TRBJ2-7, with TRBD1 matching over 8 bases. Germline CDR1 reads LNHDA; CDR2 reads SQIVND (reference sequence). V gave up 3 bases and J gave up 5 bases; unmatched junction bases: 6. This CDR3 spans 14 amino acids. The CDR3 region is CASSMTGECNEQYF. The DNA of the CDR3 is TGTGCCAGTAGTATGACAGGGGAGTGCAACGAGCAGTACTTC.

The chain recombines TRBV6-6 with TRBJ2-7; 7 bases align to TRBD1. The CDR3 extends over 15 amino acids. CDR1 MNHNY and CDR2 SVGAGI come from the germline V gene (reference sequence). Germline trimming cut 0 bases from V and 0 bases from J; bases unmatched to any gene: 2. The CDR3 sequence is CASSYSAGGSYEQYF. The CDR3, as DNA: TGTGCCAGCAGTTACTCGGCAGGGGGCTCCTACGAGCAGTACTTC.

The CDR3 bases are TGCGCCAGCAGTACCGCCGCCTCTGGAAACACCATATATTTT. This translates into CASSTAASGNTIYF. J is TRBJ1-3 and V is TRBV5-1; D is unresolved. Between the trimmed V and J ends, which lost 5 bases and 0 bases, there was a span of 9 bases. The CDR3 totals 14 residues. Germline V gene sequence: CDR1 SGHRS, CDR2 YFSETQ. The complete variable domain, with remaining parts taken from reference TRBV5-1 and TRBJ1-3, reads KAGVTQTPRYLIKTRGQQVTLSCSPISGHRSVSWYQQTPGQGLQFLFEYFSETQRNKGNFPGRFSGRQFSNSRSEMNVSTLELGDSALYLCASSTAASGNTIYFGEGSWLTVV.

The chain carries TRBV12-3 or TRBV12-4 and TRBJ1-1; D unclear. The V end was cut by 2 bases, the J end by 0 bases, with 13 bases between. CDR3 length equals 16 residues. The DNA of the CDR3 is TGTGCCAGCAGTTTACCCGGTACGGGGATGAACACTGAAGCTTTCTTT. Translated: CASSLPGTGMNTEAFF.